Each of the 9 T cell receptor beta chains below was sequenced from the same sample in a study of blood T cell repertoires in COVID-19. The repertoire was sequenced with immunoSEQ multiplex PCR; TCRdb's copy has only in-frame clones and lacks some. This sample has 130,000 to 150,000 clones, with more than 80% found just once. Source material: peripheral blood. These receptors all stem from a human donor with acute or convalescent COVID-19. The donor label of this sample is uncertain.

The sample holds a few counts of this clone. The chain uses TRBV30 and TRBJ2-7, with TRBD1 identical over 9 bases. The germline V gene has CDR1 GTSNPN and CDR2 SVGIG (reference sequence). This CDR3 has 14 residues. V shed 1 base and J 2 bases; nucleotides not matched to a gene: 3. Written as DNA, the CDR3 is TGTGCCTGGAGTGGGGGACAGGGTGCCTACGAGCAGTACTTC. Protein sequence: CAWSGGQGAYEQYF.

The sample holds a few counts of this clone. This chain links TRBV3-1 (or the pseudogene TRBV3-2) with TRBJ1-2; the D gene is possibly TRBD1 (6 bases). Trimming took 4 bases from V and 2 from J, leaving 23 bases between them. The CDR3 runs 18 residues. CDR1 and CDR2 from the germline V gene are LGHDT and YNNKEL (reference sequence). CDR3 in DNA: TGTGCCAGCAGCCGAAGACCGGCAGGGACAACCTTCAACTATGGCTACACCTTC. Encoded protein: CASSRRPAGTTFNYGYTF.

The V gene is TRBV9, the J gene TRBJ1-2, with 12 positions matching TRBD1. From germline, CDR1 is SGDLS and CDR2 YYNGEE. V lost 1 base and J lost 8; bases outside the gene matches: 6. The CDR3 has 15 amino acids. CDR3: CASSVNRDRGQGYTF. In nucleotides, the CDR3 is TGTGCCAGCAGCGTAAACCGGGACAGGGGGCAAGGCTACACCTTC.

J is TRBJ1-3 and V is TRBV30, with TRBD1 matching over 10 bases. The germline gives CDR1 GTSNPN, CDR2 SVGIG (reference sequence). The CDR3 length is 13 residues. V was clipped by 6 bases and J by 4 bases; unmatched bases: 3. In DNA, the CDR3 is TGTGCCTGCACGGGACAGGGGGGAAACACCATATATTTT. Amino acids: CACTGQGGNTIYF.

The V and J genes are TRBV11-3 and TRBJ2-5; 10 bases are a match to TRBD1. CDR3 length: 14 residues. J lost 4 bases, V lost 5 bases, and 4 bases had no gene match. Germline CDR1 and CDR2: SGHNT and YENEEA. The CDR3 nucleotides are TGTGCCAGCAGCGACGGGACAGGGGCAGAGACCCAGTACTTC. Protein sequence: CASSDGTGAETQYF.

In this sample, this clone turned up once. The CDR3 is CASRPWGGGHGSTDTQYF. CDR3 nucleotide sequence: TGTGCCAGCAGACCCTGGGGTGGCGGACATGGAAGCACAGATACGCAGTATTTT. The genes are TRBV27 and TRBJ2-3; possibly TRBD1 for D (5 bases). The CDR3 loop spans 18 amino acids. In germline, CDR1 is MNHEY, CDR2 SMNVEV (reference sequence). V was cut by 6 bases and J by 0 bases, with 22 bases left in between.

The CDR3 protein is CASSNLAGAPYEQYF. The CDR3 coding sequence is TGTGCCAGCAGTAATCTAGCGGGGGCCCCCTACGAGCAGTACTTC. V usage is TRBV6-5 and J usage is TRBJ2-7; TRBD2 matches 10 bases. J gave up 2 bases and V 5 bases, and 6 bases lay outside the gene matches. The CDR3 is 15 amino acids. Germline CDR1 MNHEY, CDR2 SVGAGI.

V and J are TRBV19 and TRBJ1-5; possibly TRBD1 for D (6 bases). Germline assignment: CDR1 LNHDA and CDR2 SQIVND (reference sequence). The CDR3 runs to 16 residues. The germline V and J ends were trimmed by 4 bases and 0 bases, with 13 bases remaining between them. The CDR3 spells CASSTWTVYSNQPQHF. In DNA form, the CDR3 reads TGTGCCAGTAGTACTTGGACAGTATATAGCAATCAGCCCCAGCATTTT. The entire variable domain, with the rest obtained from reference TRBV19 and TRBJ1-5, is as follows: DGGITQSPKYLFRKEGQNVTLSCEQNLNHDAMYWYRQDPGQGLRLIYYSQIVNDFQKGDIAEGYSVSREKKESFPLTVTSAQKNPTAFYLCASSTWTVYSNQPQHFGDGTRLSIL.

This clone was detected only once. The chain joins TRBV6-4 to TRBJ2-7, with TRBD1 matching over 10 bases. CDR3 size: 13 residues. V was pared by 8 bases and J by 4 bases, with 5 bases of the junction left unmatched. The germline gives CDR1 MRHNA, CDR2 SNTAGT. The CDR3 DNA reads TGTGCCAGCCCGGGACAGGGGCCTTACGAGCAGTACTTC. This codes for CASPGQGPYEQYF.